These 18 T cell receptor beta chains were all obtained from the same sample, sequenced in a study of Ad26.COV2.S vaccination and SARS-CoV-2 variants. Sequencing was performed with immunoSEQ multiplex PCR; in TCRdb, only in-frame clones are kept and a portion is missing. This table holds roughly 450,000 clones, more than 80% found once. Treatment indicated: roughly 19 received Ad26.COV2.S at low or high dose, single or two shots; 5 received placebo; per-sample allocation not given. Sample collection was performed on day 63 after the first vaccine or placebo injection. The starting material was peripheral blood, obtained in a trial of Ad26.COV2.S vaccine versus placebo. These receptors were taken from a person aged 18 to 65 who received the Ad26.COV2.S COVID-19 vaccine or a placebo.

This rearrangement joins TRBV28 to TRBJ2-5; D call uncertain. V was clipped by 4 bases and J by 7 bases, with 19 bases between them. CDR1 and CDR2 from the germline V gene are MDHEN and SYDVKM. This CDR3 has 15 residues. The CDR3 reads CASSSGIAQLGTQYF. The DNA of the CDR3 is TGTGCCAGCAGTTCTGGGATAGCCCAATTAGGGACCCAGTACTTC.

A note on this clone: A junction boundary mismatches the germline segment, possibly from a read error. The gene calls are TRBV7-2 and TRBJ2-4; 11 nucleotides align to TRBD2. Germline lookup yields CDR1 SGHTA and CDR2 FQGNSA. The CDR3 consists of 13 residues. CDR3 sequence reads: CASSLETSGSLHF. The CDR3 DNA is TGTGCCAGCAGCTTAGAAACTAGCGGGAGCCTCCACTTC.

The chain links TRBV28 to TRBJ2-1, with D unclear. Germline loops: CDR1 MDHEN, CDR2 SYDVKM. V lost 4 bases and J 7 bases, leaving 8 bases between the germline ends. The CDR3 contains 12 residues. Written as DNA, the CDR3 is TGTGCCAGCAGTTCCGTCGGGAATGAGCAGTTCTTC. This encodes CASSSVGNEQFF.

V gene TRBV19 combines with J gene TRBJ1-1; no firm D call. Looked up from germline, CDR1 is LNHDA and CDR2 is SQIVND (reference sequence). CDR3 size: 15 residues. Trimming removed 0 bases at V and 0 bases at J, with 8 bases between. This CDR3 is CASSIDGSVNTEAFF. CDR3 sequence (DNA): TGTGCCAGTAGTATAGATGGTTCAGTGAACACTGAAGCTTTCTTT. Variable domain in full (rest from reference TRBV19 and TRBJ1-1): DGGITQSPKYLFRKEGQNVTLSCEQNLNHDAMYWYRQDPGQGLRLIYYSQIVNDFQKGDIAEGYSVSREKKESFPLTVTSAQKNPTAFYLCASSIDGSVNTEAFFGQGTRLTVV.

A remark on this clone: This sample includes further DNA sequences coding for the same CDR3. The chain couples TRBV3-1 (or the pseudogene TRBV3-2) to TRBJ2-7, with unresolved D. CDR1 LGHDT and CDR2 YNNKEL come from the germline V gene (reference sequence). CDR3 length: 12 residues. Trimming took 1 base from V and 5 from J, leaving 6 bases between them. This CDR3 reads CASSQVSNEQYF. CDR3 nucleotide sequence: TGTGCCAGCAGCCAAGTGTCTAACGAGCAGTACTTC.

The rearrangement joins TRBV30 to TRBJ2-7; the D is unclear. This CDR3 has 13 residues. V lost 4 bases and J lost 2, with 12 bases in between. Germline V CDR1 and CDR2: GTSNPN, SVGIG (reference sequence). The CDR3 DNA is TGTGCCTGGAAGGAGAAGTCTACCTACGAGCAGTACTTC. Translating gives CAWKEKSTYEQYF.

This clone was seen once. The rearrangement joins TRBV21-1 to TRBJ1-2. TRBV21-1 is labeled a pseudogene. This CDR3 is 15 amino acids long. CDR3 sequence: CASSKSPGKNYGYTF. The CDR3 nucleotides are TGTGCCAGCAGCAAAAGTCCGGGGAAAAACTATGGCTACACCTTC.

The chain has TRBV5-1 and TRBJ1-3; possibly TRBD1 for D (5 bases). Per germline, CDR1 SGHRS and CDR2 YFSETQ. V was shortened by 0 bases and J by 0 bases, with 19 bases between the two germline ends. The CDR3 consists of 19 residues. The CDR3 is CASSLGGATQFLSGNTIYF. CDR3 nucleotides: TGCGCCAGCAGCTTGGGAGGGGCGACCCAATTCCTCTCTGGAAACACCATATATTTT.

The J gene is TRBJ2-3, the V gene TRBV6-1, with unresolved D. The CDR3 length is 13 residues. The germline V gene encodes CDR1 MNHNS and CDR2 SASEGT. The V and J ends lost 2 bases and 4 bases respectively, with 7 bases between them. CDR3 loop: CASSERVADTQYF. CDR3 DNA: TGTGCCAGCAGTGAAAGGGTAGCAGATACGCAGTATTTT.

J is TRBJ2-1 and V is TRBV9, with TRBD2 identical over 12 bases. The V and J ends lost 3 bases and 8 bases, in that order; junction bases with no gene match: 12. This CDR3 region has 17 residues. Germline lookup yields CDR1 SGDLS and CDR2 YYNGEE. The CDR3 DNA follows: TGTGCCAGCAGCGCACCCTTACCTAGCGGGAGGGCCTATGAGCAGTTCTTC. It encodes CASSAPLPSGRAYEQFF.

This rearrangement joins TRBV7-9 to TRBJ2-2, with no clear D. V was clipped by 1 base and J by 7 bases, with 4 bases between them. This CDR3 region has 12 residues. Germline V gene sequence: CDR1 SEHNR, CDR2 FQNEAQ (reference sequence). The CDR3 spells CASSLGIGELFF. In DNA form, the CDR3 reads TGTGCCAGCAGCTTAGGTATCGGGGAGCTGTTTTTT.

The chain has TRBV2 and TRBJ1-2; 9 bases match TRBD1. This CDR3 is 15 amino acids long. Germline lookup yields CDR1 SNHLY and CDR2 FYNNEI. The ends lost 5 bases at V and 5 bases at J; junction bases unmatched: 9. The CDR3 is CASSTLGQGSYGYTF. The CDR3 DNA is TGTGCCAGCAGTACTCTCGGACAGGGGTCGTATGGCTACACCTTC.

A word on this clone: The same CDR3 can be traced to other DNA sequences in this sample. CDR3: CASSPGTGYNEQFF. The CDR3, as DNA: TGTGCCAGCAGTCCCGGGACGGGGTACAATGAGCAGTTCTTC. This rearrangement joins TRBV27 to TRBJ2-1; D may match TRBD1 or TRBD2 (5 bases each). CDR3 length: 14 residues. Germline V lookup: CDR1 MNHEY, CDR2 SMNVEV (reference sequence). Trimming left V 5 bases short and J 4 bases short, with 12 bases between.

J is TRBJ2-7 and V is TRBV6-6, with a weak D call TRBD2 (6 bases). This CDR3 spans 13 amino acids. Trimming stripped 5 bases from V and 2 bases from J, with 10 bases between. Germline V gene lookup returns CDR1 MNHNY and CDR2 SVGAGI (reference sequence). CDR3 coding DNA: TGTGCCAGCAGTGCGGGGATCACCTACGAGCAGTACTTC. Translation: CASSAGITYEQYF.

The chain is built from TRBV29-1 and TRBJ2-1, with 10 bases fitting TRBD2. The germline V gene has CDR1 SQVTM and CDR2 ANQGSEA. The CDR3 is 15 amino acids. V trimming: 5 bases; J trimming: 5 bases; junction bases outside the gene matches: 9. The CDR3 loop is CSVPTTSGNHNEQFF. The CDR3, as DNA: TGCAGCGTTCCAACCACTAGCGGGAATCACAATGAGCAGTTCTTC.

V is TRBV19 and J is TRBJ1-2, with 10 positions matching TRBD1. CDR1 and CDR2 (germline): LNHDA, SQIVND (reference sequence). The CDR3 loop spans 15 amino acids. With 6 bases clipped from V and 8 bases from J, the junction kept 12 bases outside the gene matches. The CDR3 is CASSQYSGTGEGYTF. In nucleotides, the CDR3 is TGTGCCAGTAGCCAATATTCCGGGACAGGGGAAGGCTACACCTTC.

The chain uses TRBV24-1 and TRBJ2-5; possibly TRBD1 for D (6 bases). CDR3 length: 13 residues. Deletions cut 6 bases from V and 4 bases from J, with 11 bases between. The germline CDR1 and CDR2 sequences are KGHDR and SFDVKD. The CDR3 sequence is CATSSGRGETQYF. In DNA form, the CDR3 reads TGTGCCACCAGTTCCGGCAGGGGAGAGACCCAGTACTTC.

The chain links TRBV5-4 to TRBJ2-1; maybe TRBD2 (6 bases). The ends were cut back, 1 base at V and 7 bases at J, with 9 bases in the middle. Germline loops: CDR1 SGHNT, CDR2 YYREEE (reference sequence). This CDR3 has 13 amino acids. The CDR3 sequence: CASSLMGGNEQFF. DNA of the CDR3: TGTGCCAGCAGCTTGATGGGGGGAAATGAGCAGTTCTTC.